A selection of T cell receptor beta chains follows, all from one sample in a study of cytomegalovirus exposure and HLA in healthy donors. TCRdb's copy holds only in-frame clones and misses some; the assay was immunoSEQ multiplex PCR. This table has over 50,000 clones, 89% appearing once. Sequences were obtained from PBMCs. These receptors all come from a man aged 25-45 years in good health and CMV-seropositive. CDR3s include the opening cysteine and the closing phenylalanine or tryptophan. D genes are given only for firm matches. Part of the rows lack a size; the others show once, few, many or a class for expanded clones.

CDR3 DNA: TGCGCCAGCAGACTCGGGCTAGCGGGAGAGGGAATCTACAATGAGCAGTTCTTC; CDR3 protein: CASRLGLAGEGIYNEQFF; clone size: -; J gene: TRBJ2-1; D gene: TRBD2; V gene: TRBV4-1
CDR3 DNA: TGTGCCAGCAGGGACAGTGGGACTAATGAAAAACTGTTTTTT; CDR3 protein: CASRDSGTNEKLFF; clone size: -; J gene: TRBJ1-4; D gene: -; V gene: TRBV27
CDR3 DNA: TGCGCCAGCAGCCAGACTGACAGGGGGTCCTACGAGCAGTACTTC; CDR3 protein: CASSQTDRGSYEQYF; clone size: -; J gene: TRBJ2-7; D gene: TRBD1; V gene: TRBV4-3
CDR3 DNA: TGCGCCAGCAGCCAGGCCGGGACAGGGTCTAGGGAGCAGTACTTC; CDR3 protein: CASSQAGTGSREQYF; clone size: -; J gene: TRBJ2-7; D gene: TRBD1; V gene: TRBV4-1
CDR3 DNA: TGTGCCAGCAGTGAAAGGGGTAGCACAGATACGCAGTATTTT; CDR3 protein: CASSERGSTDTQYF; clone size: -; J gene: TRBJ2-3; D gene: -; V gene: TRBV6-1
CDR3 DNA: TGTGCCAGCAGCGTAGTCGGGACTACGACAGATACGCAGTATTTT; CDR3 protein: CASSVVGTTTDTQYF; clone size: -; J gene: TRBJ2-3; D gene: TRBD2; V gene: TRBV9
CDR3 DNA: TGTGCCATCAGTGCGGGAGGGGTGGGTACTGAAGCTTTCTTT; CDR3 protein: CAISAGGVGTEAFF; clone size: -; J gene: TRBJ1-1; D gene: -; V gene: TRBV10-3
CDR3 DNA: TGTGCCAGCATGGGGTCGGACAGGCCCCAAGAGACCCAGTACTTC; CDR3 protein: CASMGSDRPQETQYF; clone size: -; J gene: TRBJ2-5; D gene: TRBD1; V gene: TRBV27
CDR3 DNA: TGTGCCAGCAGCTTCCCGGGACAGGGAAAATACGAGCAGTACTTC; CDR3 protein: CASSFPGQGKYEQYF; clone size: -; J gene: TRBJ2-7; D gene: TRBD1; V gene: TRBV7-8
CDR3 DNA: TGTGCCAGCAGTATTCCGGGACAGCGAACTGGCTTC; CDR3 protein: CASSIPGQRTGF; clone size: -; J gene: TRBJ1-2; D gene: TRBD1; V gene: TRBV28
CDR3 DNA: TGTGCCAGCAGTTACTCAAGGGGGAGTCAAGATACGCAGTATTTT; CDR3 protein: CASSYSRGSQDTQYF; clone size: -; J gene: TRBJ2-3; D gene: -; V gene: TRBV6-5
CDR3 DNA: TGTGCCAGCAGTCCTTCCGGGACAGGGGACTATGGCTACACCTTC; CDR3 protein: CASSPSGTGDYGYTF; clone size: -; J gene: TRBJ1-2; D gene: TRBD1; V gene: TRBV6-5
CDR3 DNA: TGTGCCAGCAGCTTAACGCTAGCGGGGACCCAGTACTTC; CDR3 protein: CASSLTLAGTQYF; clone size: -; J gene: TRBJ2-5; D gene: TRBD2; V gene: TRBV7-2
CDR3 DNA: TGTGCCAGCTCATCCGGGACTAGGGTCGCCGGGGAGCTGTTTTTT; CDR3 protein: CASSSGTRVAGELFF; clone size: -; J gene: TRBJ2-2; D gene: TRBD2; V gene: TRBV18
CDR3 DNA: TGTGCCAGCAGCCTACCGGGACTAGCGCCCAATGAGCAGTTCTTC; CDR3 protein: CASSLPGLAPNEQFF; clone size: -; J gene: TRBJ2-1; D gene: TRBD2; V gene: TRBV27
CDR3 DNA: TGCAGCGTCAGGCCGAGCTCCTACGAGCAGTACTTC; CDR3 protein: CSVRPSSYEQYF; clone size: once; J gene: TRBJ2-7; D gene: -; V gene: TRBV29-1
CDR3 DNA: TGTGCCAGCAGCTTGTTACTAGCGGGCACCGGGGAGCTGTTTTTT; CDR3 protein: CASSLLLAGTGELFF; clone size: -; J gene: TRBJ2-2; D gene: TRBD2; V gene: TRBV7-9
CDR3 DNA: TGTGCCAGCAGTGATACGACAGGGCAAAAACTGTTTTTT; CDR3 protein: CASSDTTGQKLFF; clone size: -; J gene: TRBJ1-4; D gene: TRBD1; V gene: TRBV6-1
CDR3 DNA: TGTGCCAGCAGCTCCGAGATTCGAGGCTATGGCTACACCTTC; CDR3 protein: CASSSEIRGYGYTF; clone size: -; J gene: TRBJ1-2; D gene: -; V gene: TRBV7-9
CDR3 DNA: TGTGCCAGCAGAGGCACGGGACAGGGATACGAGCAGTACTTC; CDR3 protein: CASRGTGQGYEQYF; clone size: -; J gene: TRBJ2-7; D gene: TRBD1; V gene: TRBV28
CDR3 DNA: TGTGCCTGGGATAGACAGATAGAAGCTTTCTTT; CDR3 protein: CAWDRQIEAFF; clone size: -; J gene: TRBJ1-1; D gene: -; V gene: TRBV30
CDR3 DNA: TGCGCCAGCAGCTTGGTCGGAGAGGGGAGGTCCTACAATGAGCAGTTCTTC; CDR3 protein: CASSLVGEGRSYNEQFF; clone size: -; J gene: TRBJ2-1; D gene: -; V gene: TRBV5-1
CDR3 DNA: TGTGCCCGCAACCGGACAGGCCAACAAGAGACCCAGTACTTC; CDR3 protein: CARNRTGQQETQYF; clone size: -; J gene: TRBJ2-5; D gene: TRBD1; V gene: TRBV4-2
CDR3 DNA: TGTGCCAGTCAATCTGTAGCGGGAGGAGGCGACGAGCAGTACTTC; CDR3 protein: CASQSVAGGGDEQYF; clone size: -; J gene: TRBJ2-7; D gene: TRBD2; V gene: TRBV19
CDR3 DNA: TGCGCCAGCAGCTTGGTTCCCATGCCTAACCCCAGCACAGATACGCAGTATTTT; CDR3 protein: CASSLVPMPNPSTDTQYF; clone size: -; J gene: TRBJ2-3; D gene: -; V gene: TRBV5-1
CDR3 DNA: TGTGCCAGCAGCTTAAATGAGGTCTCCGAGCAGTACTTC; CDR3 protein: CASSLNEVSEQYF; clone size: -; J gene: TRBJ2-7; D gene: -; V gene: TRBV7-2
CDR3 DNA: TGCGCCAGCAAAGGGGATTCAGATACGCAGTATTTT; CDR3 protein: CASKGDSDTQYF; clone size: -; J gene: TRBJ2-3; D gene: -; V gene: TRBV5-1
CDR3 DNA: TGTGCCAGCAGCTTCAGCCTAGCGGGAGGCGAGCAGTACTTC; CDR3 protein: CASSFSLAGGEQYF; clone size: -; J gene: TRBJ2-7; D gene: TRBD2; V gene: TRBV7-9
CDR3 DNA: TGTGCCAGCAGCGCTAGCGGGGATTACAATGAGCAGTTCTTC; CDR3 protein: CASSASGDYNEQFF; clone size: -; J gene: TRBJ2-1; D gene: TRBD2; V gene: TRBV9
CDR3 DNA: TGTGCAAGCCTAGAAGTCGGTACCGGGGAGCTGTTTTTT; CDR3 protein: CASLEVGTGELFF; clone size: -; J gene: TRBJ2-2; D gene: -; V gene: TRBV28
CDR3 DNA: TGTGCCAGCAGCAAAGAGAACTGTTTCTTCGAGCAGTACTTC; CDR3 protein: CASSKENCFFEQYF; clone size: -; J gene: TRBJ2-7; D gene: -; V gene: TRBV21-1
CDR3 DNA: TGTGCCACCCTCCCGACAGGCGGCGCAGACACTGAAGCTTTCTTT; CDR3 protein: CATLPTGGADTEAFF; clone size: -; J gene: TRBJ1-1; D gene: -; V gene: TRBV2
CDR3 DNA: TGCAGCGTTTTGCGGGAGTGTGAGCAGTTCTTC; CDR3 protein: CSVLRECEQFF; clone size: -; J gene: TRBJ2-1; D gene: TRBD2; V gene: TRBV29-1
CDR3 DNA: TGTGCCTGGAGCGACGGGGGGGATCAGCCCCAGCATTTT; CDR3 protein: CAWSDGGDQPQHF; clone size: few; J gene: TRBJ1-5; D gene: -; V gene: TRBV30
CDR3 DNA: TGTGCCAGCAGCTCGGGGGGCTCCACAGATACGCAGTATTTT; CDR3 protein: CASSSGGSTDTQYF; clone size: -; J gene: TRBJ2-3; D gene: -; V gene: TRBV5-4
CDR3 DNA: TGTGCCAGCAGCTCTCAGGGCCATCAGCCCCAGCATTTT; CDR3 protein: CASSSQGHQPQHF; clone size: few; J gene: TRBJ1-5; D gene: -; V gene: TRBV6-1
CDR3 DNA: TGTGCCAGCAGTCCTAGTCGCTACGAGCAGTACTTC; CDR3 protein: CASSPSRYEQYF; clone size: -; J gene: TRBJ2-7; D gene: -; V gene: TRBV28
CDR3 DNA: TGTGCCAGAAGACGAGGGACTAGCGGGAGCTCCTACAATGAGCAGTTCTTC; CDR3 protein: CARRRGTSGSSYNEQFF; clone size: -; J gene: TRBJ2-1; D gene: TRBD2; V gene: TRBV5-3
CDR3 DNA: TGTGCCAGCAGTTTCCCCCTCCTAGCGGGAGACACAGATACGCAGTATTTT; CDR3 protein: CASSFPLLAGDTDTQYF; clone size: -; J gene: TRBJ2-3; D gene: TRBD2; V gene: TRBV2
CDR3 DNA: TGTGCCAGTAGTATACGATTCTGGGCAGTCTACGAGCAGTACTTC; CDR3 protein: CASSIRFWAVYEQYF; clone size: -; J gene: TRBJ2-7; D gene: -; V gene: TRBV19
CDR3 DNA: TGCGCCAGCAGCCCCCGGAGGGGGAACACTGAAGCTTTCTTT; CDR3 protein: CASSPRRGNTEAFF; clone size: -; J gene: TRBJ1-1; D gene: -; V gene: TRBV5-1
CDR3 DNA: TGTGCCAGCAGCCGTCAGGGGAACACTGAAGCTTTCTTT; CDR3 protein: CASSRQGNTEAFF; clone size: -; J gene: TRBJ1-1; D gene: -; V gene: TRBV7-3
CDR3 DNA: TGTGCCAGCAGGAGAGGAGGGGATTCGAATTCACCCCTCCACTTT; CDR3 protein: CASRRGGDSNSPLHF; clone size: -; J gene: TRBJ1-6; D gene: -; V gene: TRBV6-5
CDR3 DNA: TGTGCCAGCAGTTTTAGAGCGGGAGGGTTCAATGAGCAGTTCTTC; CDR3 protein: CASSFRAGGFNEQFF; clone size: -; J gene: TRBJ2-1; D gene: TRBD2; V gene: TRBV27
CDR3 DNA: TGTGCCAGCAGCTCCGCGGCGGGAGGAGTAGGGTTCTTC; CDR3 protein: CASSSAAGGVGFF; clone size: -; J gene: TRBJ2-1; D gene: TRBD2; V gene: TRBV11-2
CDR3 DNA: TGCAGCCCCAGACTCTCGCGGATCTACGAGCAGTACTTC; CDR3 protein: CSPRLSRIYEQYF; clone size: -; J gene: TRBJ2-7; D gene: -; V gene: TRBV29-1
CDR3 DNA: TGTGCCAGCAGTTCCCCGGGACAGGAGAAGAACACTGAAGCTTTCTTT; CDR3 protein: CASSSPGQEKNTEAFF; clone size: -; J gene: TRBJ1-1; D gene: TRBD1; V gene: TRBV2
CDR3 DNA: TGTGCCAGCAGCCCCCAAGACAGCTCTGGAAACACCATATATTTT; CDR3 protein: CASSPQDSSGNTIYF; clone size: once; J gene: TRBJ1-3; D gene: -; V gene: TRBV9
CDR3 DNA: TGTGCCACCAGCAGAGCTCTTGGGCCCCAAGAGACCCAGTACTTC; CDR3 protein: CATSRALGPQETQYF; clone size: -; J gene: TRBJ2-5; D gene: -; V gene: TRBV15
CDR3 DNA: TGCGCCAGCAGTGACTCAGGACTCCGTACCGAGCAGTACTTC; CDR3 protein: CASSDSGLRTEQYF; clone size: -; J gene: TRBJ2-7; D gene: -; V gene: TRBV10-2
CDR3 DNA: TGTGCCAGCAGCAAAGAAAAAGGGAGAGGAGACACCATATATTTT; CDR3 protein: CASSKEKGRGDTIYF; clone size: -; J gene: TRBJ1-3; D gene: -; V gene: TRBV21-1
CDR3 DNA: TGTGCCAGCAGTTTCAGGGTGAACACCGGGGAGCTGTTTTTT; CDR3 protein: CASSFRVNTGELFF; clone size: -; J gene: TRBJ2-2; D gene: -; V gene: TRBV28
CDR3 DNA: TGTGCCAGCAACACCATGGATACGCAGTATTTT; CDR3 protein: CASNTMDTQYF; clone size: -; J gene: TRBJ2-3; D gene: -; V gene: TRBV7-9
CDR3 DNA: TGTGCCAGCAGCTTGGGGCACGGCTACACCTTC; CDR3 protein: CASSLGHGYTF; clone size: -; J gene: TRBJ1-2; D gene: -; V gene: TRBV7-8
CDR3 DNA: TGTGCCAGCAGCGCCGGCGGGGGGTACACTGAAGCTTTCTTT; CDR3 protein: CASSAGGGYTEAFF; clone size: -; J gene: TRBJ1-1; D gene: -; V gene: TRBV9